The clone carrying this T cell receptor beta chain was seen many times. The antigen remains undetermined. Donation came from healthy Caucasian individuals in Russia who were aged 6 to 90. The sample belongs to a study of blood T cells in healthy people across ages. Study conclusions and caveats: The diversity estimates, figures obtained from one million T cells, were considered underestimates. With age, beta diversity per million T cells declined roughly linearly, significantly by 40. Long-lived donors carried more naive CD4+ cells and greater diversity than aged donors.

A second PCR of 7 to 11 cycles used a sample-barcoded 5' primer and a J-beta primer mix. TCRdb analysed the 5' RACE reads with MiXCR anew, one entry per CDR3 protein. The repertoire holds roughly 680,000 distinct CDR3 sequences, with around 52% as singletons. V lost 0 bases and J 0 bases, leaving 15 bases between the germline ends. The CDR3 loop spans 18 amino acids. Germline CDR1 and CDR2: LNHNV and YYDKDF (reference sequence). Sequences were obtained from blood. This receptor was taken from a woman older than 75 in good health. V gene TRBV15 combines with J gene TRBJ2-4; D is unclear. The CDR3 is CATSRDRAADLAKNIQYF. DNA of the CDR3: TGTGCCACCAGCAGAGATCGGGCAGCAGACCTAGCCAAAAACATTCAGTACTTC.